This is a list of T cell receptor beta chains from one sample in a study of T cell responses to AZD1222 COVID-19 vaccine. Assay: immunoSEQ multiplex PCR; the TCRdb copy retains only in-frame clones and omits some. The sample holds about 110,000 clones, 88% seen once. This material consisted of peripheral blood, taken on day 0 of AZD1222 vaccination. The receptors come from an adult in good health. Each CDR3 is given without its conserved first and last residue. Fields, in order: V gene, CDR3 protein.

TRBV6-5,ASSYSSNSPLH
TRBV25-1,ASSDGLQSYEQY
TRBV29-1,SVPGPRVDEQF
TRBV2,ASSETSGTYEQY
TRBV27,ASSPQIKQGSSYNSPLH
TRBV7-8,ASSRAGEAYEQY
TRBV5-5,ASTLRWDGNGEQY
TRBV18,ASSPGTGNRNQPQH
TRBV6-5,ASSIQRSGNTIY
TRBV4-1,ASSLMVANTGELF
TRBV5-1,ASSFSGMNTEAF
TRBV29-1,SVGSGGFEQF
TRBV5-8,ASSLMAGGSYEQY
TRBV15,ATSRGGQGEKLF
TRBV7-9,ASSATFTSGRHEQY
TRBV7-3,ASSNRGPGETQY
TRBV7-8,ASSLGTSGTYEQY
TRBV2,ASSETDYGYT
TRBV7-2,ASSLDYEQF
TRBV7-8,ASSLVGNSPLH